Listed here are 10 T cell receptor beta chains from one sample, sequenced in a study of T-cell memory formation after mild COVID-19 (dated by TCRdb to about 2021). The method was 5' RACE. The reads were generated on an Illumina NovaSeq 6000. Clones were called with MiXCR by TCRdb after fastp trimmed the public reads at Q25, and only in-frame beta chains were retained. Rows matching on CDR3 protein sequence are summarized as one entry with the most common DNA and genes. This sample is represented by about 180,000 distinct CDR3 sequences; more than 15% of them were singletons. The biggest ten clones account for roughly 2.1% of the sample. Specimen: PBMCs or a T cell subset sorted from them (not recorded which). These receptors were obtained from an adult woman who had mild COVID-19 (a few samples of this study predate the infection). The sample titles of this study are shuffled in the database, so cell type and time point are left out; the donor was told from shared clones.

This clonotype was counted many times. J is TRBJ2-1 and V is TRBV4-1; D ambiguous. V gave up 2 bases and J gave up 10 bases, with 15 bases separating them. Germline V gene lookup returns CDR1 MGHRA and CDR2 YSYEKL. This CDR3 is 14 amino acids long. The CDR3: CASSQPRRTWEQFF. The CDR3 DNA reads as TGCGCCAGCAGCCAACCCCGCCGTACGTGGGAGCAGTTCTTC.

The chain uses TRBV6-4 and TRBJ2-2; no clear D gene. The V and J ends lost 3 bases and 3 bases respectively, with 14 bases between them. Germline values: CDR1 MRHNA, CDR2 SNTAGT. The CDR3 is 16 amino acids. The chain's CDR3 is CASSEDGQGYTGELFF. DNA for the CDR3: TGTGCCAGCAGTGAAGACGGGCAAGGATACACCGGGGAGCTGTTTTTT.

J is TRBJ2-2 and V is TRBV12-3 or TRBV12-4; D is uncertain. This CDR3 has 15 amino acids. Trimming removed 5 bases at V and 0 bases at J, with 10 bases between. CDR3 in amino acids: CASSRARSNTGELFF. DNA for the CDR3: TGTGCCAGCAGTCGAGCGCGTTCGAACACCGGGGAGCTGTTTTTT.

This clonotype was seen more than once but under ten times. The V and J genes are TRBV15 and TRBJ2-1, with D possibly being TRBD2 (6 bases). Germline loops: CDR1 LNHNV, CDR2 YYDKDF (reference sequence). Trimming stripped 3 bases from V and 2 bases from J, with 11 bases between. This CDR3 is 15 amino acids long. The CDR3 DNA is TGTGCCACCAGCAGTTCGGACTACCCCTACAATGAGCAGTTCTTC. This gives the protein CATSSSDYPYNEQFF. Based on the CDR3 plus reference TRBV15 and TRBJ2-1, the full variable domain is DAMVIQNPRYQVTQFGKPVTLSCSQTLNHNVMYWYQQKSSQAPKLLFHYYDKDFNNEADTPDNFQSRRPNTSFCFLDIRSPGLGDTAMYLCATSSSDYPYNEQFFGPGTRLTVL.

The rearrangement uses TRBV6-2 or TRBV6-3 and TRBJ2-1, with D possibly being TRBD1 or TRBD2 (5 bases each). The V gene's germline CDR1 is MNHEY and CDR2 SVGEGT. The length of the CDR3 is 14 residues. Trimming stripped 7 bases from V and 1 base from J, with 11 bases between. Here the CDR3 DNA reads TGTGCCAGCAACCCTGGGGGATCCTACAATGAGCAGTTCTTC. Translated, it gives CASNPGGSYNEQFF.

The chain employs TRBV5-1 and TRBJ2-5; no firm D call. Germline values: CDR1 SGHRS, CDR2 YFSETQ. The CDR3 has 13 amino acids. The V end was cut by 0 bases, the J end by 4 bases, with 7 bases between. This CDR3 reads CASSLVAGETQYF. The CDR3 region has the DNA TGCGCCAGCAGCTTGGTGGCAGGAGAGACCCAGTACTTC.

The gene calls are TRBV7-9 and TRBJ1-2; 9 bases align to TRBD1. Germline loops: CDR1 SEHNR, CDR2 FQNEAQ (reference sequence). The J segment lost 7 bases and the V segment lost 7 bases, leaving 10 bases of the junction unmatched. The CDR3 spans 14 residues. This CDR3 reads CASNPGQGLSGYTF. The DNA of the CDR3 is TGTGCCAGCAATCCGGGACAGGGACTATCTGGCTACACCTTC.

This chain links TRBV20-1 with TRBJ2-3, with TRBD2 matching 10 bases. Germline loops: CDR1 DFQATT, CDR2 SNEGSKA (reference sequence). V trimming: 0 bases; J trimming: 1 base; junction bases outside the gene matches: 7. The CDR3 spans 17 residues. CDR3 loop: CSARDRTSGSRTDTQYF. DNA for the CDR3: TGCAGTGCTAGAGATAGGACTAGCGGAAGCCGCACAGATACGCAGTATTTT.

This clonotype has a handful of counts. The chain links TRBV9 to TRBJ2-3, with unresolved D. This CDR3 has 14 amino acids. Germline V gene sequence: CDR1 SGDLS, CDR2 YYNGEE. V gave up 0 bases and J gave up 4 bases, with 9 bases separating them. The CDR3 region is CASSVGWASDTQYF. The CDR3 DNA sequence: TGTGCCAGCAGCGTAGGATGGGCCTCAGATACGCAGTATTTT.

This clonotype was observed many times. The chain carries TRBV12-3 or TRBV12-4 and TRBJ2-6, with TRBD2 as a possible D gene (5 bases). CDR3 length equals 14 residues. The V end was cut by 7 bases, the J end by 2 bases, with 9 bases between. CDR3 coding DNA: TGTGCCAGCAAAGCGGTCCCTGGGGCCAACGTCCTGACTTTC. Protein product: CASKAVPGANVLTF.